These 4 T cell receptor beta chains share one sample of origin, sequenced in a study of graft-versus-host responses after intestinal transplantation. The table came from immunoSEQ multiplex PCR; TCRdb's copy has only in-frame clones and leaves some out. The table lists approximately 58,000 clones, around 90% of them singletons. Sequenced here: PBMCs, sampled about 4 months after intestinal transplantation. The receptors originated from a human patient who received an intestinal transplant, so some T cells may come from the graft donor.

The chain combines TRBV6-5 with TRBJ2-1; 9 positions agree with TRBD2. The CDR3 is 15 amino acids. Per the germline V gene, CDR1 is MNHEY and CDR2 is SVGAGI. V shed 2 bases, J shed 7 bases, and the junction held 6 bases outside the gene matches. CDR3 nucleotides: TGTGCCAGCAGTTACGGCGGGAGGGGTTGGAATGAGCAGTTCTTC. Its translation: CASSYGGRGWNEQFF.

CDR3 in DNA: TGTGCCACCAGCAGAGATGGGAGAGAAAATGAAAAACTGTTTTTT. Translating gives CATSRDGRENEKLFF. The V gene is TRBV15, the J gene TRBJ1-4, with no clear D. V gave up 0 bases and J gave up 5 bases, with 10 bases separating them. From germline, CDR1 is LNHNV and CDR2 YYDKDF (reference sequence). The CDR3 totals 15 residues.

This clone occurred a few times. The chain recombines TRBV27 with TRBJ2-7; 10 bases are shared with TRBD2. V trimming: 8 bases; J trimming: 1 base; junction bases outside the gene matches: 14. This CDR3 is 17 amino acids long. CDR1 and CDR2 from the germline V gene are MNHEY and SMNVEV (reference sequence). The CDR3 DNA follows: TGTGCCAGCCTACCAAGCGGGGGGGCTCTCTCATCCTACGAGCAGTACTTC. Its translation: CASLPSGGALSSYEQYF.

V and J are TRBV6-1 and TRBJ1-5, with D hard to call. The CDR3 contains 17 residues. CDR1 and CDR2 from the germline V gene are MNHNS and SASEGT. Trimming took off 4 bases at V and 6 bases at J, with 22 bases between the two ends. The CDR3 region is CASSAASGTPGSQPQHF. The CDR3 region has the DNA TGTGCCAGCAGTGCGGCCTCCGGCACCCCGGGGAGTCAGCCCCAGCATTTT.